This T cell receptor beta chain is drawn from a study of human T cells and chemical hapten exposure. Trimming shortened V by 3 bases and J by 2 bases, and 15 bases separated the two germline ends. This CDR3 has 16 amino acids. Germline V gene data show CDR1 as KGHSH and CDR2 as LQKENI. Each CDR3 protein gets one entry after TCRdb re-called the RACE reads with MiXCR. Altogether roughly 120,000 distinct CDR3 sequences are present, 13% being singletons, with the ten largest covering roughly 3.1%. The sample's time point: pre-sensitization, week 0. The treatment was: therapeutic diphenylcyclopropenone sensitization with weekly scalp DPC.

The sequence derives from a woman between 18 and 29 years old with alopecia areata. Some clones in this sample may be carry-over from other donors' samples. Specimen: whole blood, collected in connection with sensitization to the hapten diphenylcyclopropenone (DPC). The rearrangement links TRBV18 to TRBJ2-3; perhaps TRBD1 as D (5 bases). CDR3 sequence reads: CASSPPSNRNTDTQYF. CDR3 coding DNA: TGTGCCAGCTCACCCCCCAGTAACAGGAACACAGATACGCAGTATTTT. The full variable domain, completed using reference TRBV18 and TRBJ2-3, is NAGVMQNPRHLVRRRGQEARLRCSPMKGHSHVYWYRQLPEEGLKFMVYLQKENIIDESGMPKERFSAEFPKEGPSILRIQQVVRGDSAAYFCASSPPSNRNTDTQYFGPGTRLTVL.